These 26 T cell receptor beta chains were sequenced from one sample in a study of a mutant IDH1 vaccine in newly diagnosed glioma. Described time point: week 35, safety follow-up. Mutant IDH1 20-mer peptide, at 300 ug, made up each vaccine dose, with topical imiquimod. TCRdb's table, derived via immunoSEQ multiplex PCR, lists solely in-frame clones and lacks some. The sample carries about 30,000 clones, more than 75% recorded once. These TCRs are of unknown antigen specificity. Sample: PBMCs, taken from a glioma patient whose treatment included an IDH1 peptide vaccine. The receptors stem from a man aged 30 to 45 with glioma.

The chain has TRBV19 and TRBJ1-2; no definite D call. The CDR3 runs 15 residues. V was clipped by 1 base and J by 3 bases, with 12 bases between them. Per the germline V gene, CDR1 is LNHDA and CDR2 is SQIVND (reference sequence). The CDR3 loop reads CASSIATLPYYGYTF. DNA for the CDR3: TGTGCCAGTAGTATAGCTACACTCCCCTACTATGGCTACACCTTC.

The V gene is TRBV27, the J gene TRBJ1-4; D remains ambiguous. CDR1 and CDR2 from the germline V gene are MNHEY and SMNVEV (reference sequence). The CDR3 is made up of 14 amino acids. V was cut by 5 bases and J by 8 bases, with 15 bases left in between. The CDR3 region has the DNA TGTGCCAGCAGTAGTCCCCCTCTGGTCGAAAAACTGTTTTTT. It is translated as CASSSPPLVEKLFF. The variable domain in full, completed from reference TRBV27 and TRBJ1-4, reads EAQVTQNPRYLITVTGKKLTVTCSQNMNHEYMSWYRQDPGLGLRQIYYSMNVEVTDKGDVPEGYKVSRKEKRNFPLILESPSPNQTSLYFCASSSPPLVEKLFFGSGTQLSVL.

This clone was detected once. The V and J genes are TRBV27 and TRBJ1-2; tentative D call: TRBD1 (5 bases). The V end lost 5 bases, the J end lost 8 bases, and 24 bases lay between the germline ends. Germline V gene lookup returns CDR1 MNHEY and CDR2 SMNVEV (reference sequence). This CDR3 is built from 16 residues. The CDR3 DNA is TGTGCCAGCAGTCTGACTGACCCGGGGCGAGGCCTGGGCTACACCTTC. Protein: CASSLTDPGRGLGYTF.

The CDR3 DNA reads as TGTGCCAGCAGCCCCGGGACTAGCGAATGGAACGAGCAGTACTTC. This sequence encodes CASSPGTSEWNEQYF. The V gene is TRBV13, the J gene TRBJ2-7; 10 nucleotides agree with TRBD2. CDR3 length: 15 residues. Trimming at V came to 5 bases and at J to 5 bases, leaving 9 bases not matched to a gene. Germline CDR1 and CDR2: PRHDT and FYEKMQ (reference sequence).

This sequence joins TRBV9 and TRBJ1-3; no definite D call. V was pared by 0 bases and J by 0 bases, with 7 bases between. Germline CDR1 and CDR2: SGDLS and YYNGEE. The CDR3 contains 15 residues. The DNA for the CDR3 is TGTGCCAGCAGCGTAGCCGGCTACTCTGGAAACACCATATATTTT. Amino acid sequence: CASSVAGYSGNTIYF.

The V and J genes are TRBV11-2 and TRBJ2-1; 10 bases match TRBD1. This CDR3 contains 16 residues. V lost 1 base to trimming and J lost 9 bases; unmatched junction nucleotides: 9. CDR1 is SGHAT, CDR2 FQNNGV, per germline. The CDR3: CASSLARGRTGGEQFF. The CDR3 bases are TGTGCCAGCAGCTTAGCCAGAGGGAGGACAGGGGGTGAGCAGTTCTTC. Supplemented by reference TRBV11-2 and TRBJ2-1, the full variable domain reads EAGVAQSPRYKIIEKRQSVAFWCNPISGHATLYWYQQILGQGPKLLIQFQNNGVVDDSQLPKDRFSAERLKGVDSTLKIQPAKLEDSAVYLCASSLARGRTGGEQFFGPGTRLTVL.

The rearrangement uses TRBV5-1 and TRBJ2-3; tentatively, D is TRBD1 (6 bases). V gave up 5 bases and J gave up 0 bases, with 10 bases separating them. The germline V gene encodes CDR1 SGHRS and CDR2 YFSETQ. This CDR3 region has 14 residues. The CDR3 here is CASRVQGSTDTQYF. CDR3 DNA sequence: TGCGCCAGCAGAGTACAGGGAAGCACAGATACGCAGTATTTT.

The rearrangement uses TRBV15 and TRBJ1-2; a possible D gene is TRBD1 (5 bases). The ends were cut back, 6 bases at V and 12 bases at J, with 23 bases in the middle. Looked up from germline, CDR1 is LNHNV and CDR2 is YYDKDF (reference sequence). This CDR3 has 14 residues. Here the CDR3 reads CATSLSLLSGANTF. In nucleotides, the CDR3 is TGTGCCACCAGTTTGTCTCTATTAAGTGGGGCAAACACCTTC. The complete variable domain, with remaining parts taken from reference TRBV15 and TRBJ1-2, reads DAMVIQNPRYQVTQFGKPVTLSCSQTLNHNVMYWYQQKSSQAPKLLFHYYDKDFNNEADTPDNFQSRRPNTSFCFLDIRSPGLGDTAMYLCATSLSLLSGANTFGSGTRLTVV.

The chain uses TRBV4-2 and TRBJ2-1; tentatively, D is TRBD2 (5 bases). The CDR3 has 13 amino acids. Trimming removed 3 bases from V and 8 bases from J, with 11 bases in between. Per the germline V gene, CDR1 is LGHNA and CDR2 is YNFKEQ. The CDR3 DNA reads TGTGCCAGCAGCCAGGCCCCGAGGGATGAGCAGTTCTTC. This translates into CASSQAPRDEQFF.

This chain uses TRBV4-1 with TRBJ1-5, with D unresolved. The CDR3 covers 12 residues. The germline V gene encodes CDR1 MGHRA and CDR2 YSYEKL. The germline V and J ends were trimmed by 6 bases and 5 bases, with 8 bases remaining between them. CDR3 in amino acids: CASSLGDQPQHF. Here the CDR3 DNA reads TGCGCCAGCAGTCTTGGAGATCAGCCCCAGCATTTT.

The V and J genes are TRBV18 and TRBJ1-4; the match to TRBD1 covers 8 bases. The CDR3 is made up of 16 amino acids. The junction had 0 bases not matched to a gene; V was cut back by 0 bases and J by 0 bases. CDR1 is KGHSH, CDR2 LQKENI, per germline. CDR3 protein: CASSPPTGATNEKLFF. CDR3 in DNA: TGTGCCAGCTCACCACCGACAGGGGCAACTAATGAAAAACTGTTTTTT.

The CDR3 spells CASSRDSWSNQPQHF. The CDR3 DNA sequence: TGTGCCAGCAGTCGGGACTCATGGAGCAATCAGCCCCAGCATTTT. The V gene is TRBV2, the J gene TRBJ1-5; a possible D gene is TRBD1 (5 bases). Trimming pared 5 bases from V and 1 base from J, leaving 12 bases between. This CDR3 is built from 15 residues. The germline V gene has CDR1 SNHLY and CDR2 FYNNEI.

The chain employs TRBV6-5 and TRBJ1-3, with D possibly being TRBD1 (6 bases). The CDR3 consists of 14 residues. V lost 5 bases, J lost 6 bases, and 14 bases lay in between. The germline gives CDR1 MNHEY, CDR2 SVGAGI. Written as DNA, the CDR3 is TGTGCCAGCAGTAGGTTGCAGGGACAAAACACCATATATTTT. This gives the protein CASSRLQGQNTIYF.

This clone was observed a handful of times. CDR3 amino acids: CASSLGVGAMGNQPQHF. CDR3 sequence (DNA): TGTGCCAGCAGCTTAGGAGTGGGGGCTATGGGCAATCAGCCCCAGCATTTT. The genes are TRBV7-9 and TRBJ1-5; D perhaps matches TRBD1 (6 bases). Trimming stripped 1 base from V and 2 bases from J, with 15 bases between. This CDR3 has 17 amino acids. CDR1 and CDR2 from the germline V gene are SEHNR and FQNEAQ (reference sequence).

This sequence joins TRBV6-1 and TRBJ2-3; 14 nucleotides match TRBD2. This CDR3 has 15 amino acids. J lost 4 bases, V lost 10 bases, and 7 bases had no gene match. CDR1 and CDR2 from the germline V gene are MNHNS and SASEGT. The CDR3 sequence is CAILGLAGGADTQYF. CDR3 DNA: TGTGCCATCCTCGGACTAGCGGGAGGCGCAGATACGCAGTATTTT.

This chain connects TRBV20-1 to TRBJ1-2, with a tentative D call TRBD1 (6 bases). This CDR3 has 11 amino acids. V lost 7 bases to trimming and J lost 8 bases, with 14 bases between them. The germline V gene has CDR1 DFQATT and CDR2 SNEGSKA (reference sequence). CDR3 loop: CSVRGADGYTF. The CDR3 DNA sequence: TGCAGTGTTAGGGGGGCGGACGGCTACACCTTC.

This clone was counted once. The chain carries TRBV7-9 and TRBJ2-7, with D unclear. Deletions cut 1 base from V and 2 bases from J, with 12 bases between. From germline, CDR1 is SEHNR and CDR2 FQNEAQ (reference sequence). This CDR3 contains 15 residues. This chain's CDR3 is CASSLDAVPTYEQYF. Written as DNA, the CDR3 is TGTGCCAGCAGCTTAGACGCGGTCCCCACCTACGAGCAGTACTTC. The whole variable domain, filled in from reference TRBV7-9 and TRBJ2-7, reads DTGVSQNPRHKITKRGQNVTFRCDPISEHNRLYWYRQTLGQGPEFLTYFQNEAQLEKSRLLSDRFSAERPKGSFSTLEIQRTEQGDSAMYLCASSLDAVPTYEQYFGPGTRLTVT.

The chain employs TRBV27 and TRBJ1-1; D is undetermined. From germline, CDR1 is MNHEY and CDR2 SMNVEV (reference sequence). The length of the CDR3 is 15 residues. V lost 3 bases and J lost 0, with 11 bases in between. CDR3 DNA sequence: TGTGCCAGCAGTTTCCACGATCCAATGAACACTGAAGCTTTCTTT. Translation gives CASSFHDPMNTEAFF.

This clone was counted once. The chain carries TRBV30 and TRBJ2-5; D is unresolved. CDR1 and CDR2 (germline): GTSNPN, SVGIG (reference sequence). The CDR3 is 13 amino acids. V was clipped by 4 bases and J by 7 bases, with 16 bases between them. The CDR3 bases are TGTGCCTGGAAGCCCAATACGATGGGGACCCAGTACTTC. This gives the protein CAWKPNTMGTQYF.

The chain links TRBV5-4 to TRBJ2-5, with D possibly being TRBD1 or TRBD2 (5 bases each). This CDR3 is built from 16 residues. Trimming cost V 4 bases and J 0 bases, with 16 bases left between them. Germline V lookup: CDR1 SGHNT, CDR2 YYREEE (reference sequence). This CDR3 reads CASSRQGAQYQETQYF. The CDR3 nucleotides are TGTGCCAGCAGCCGGCAGGGAGCTCAGTACCAAGAGACCCAGTACTTC.

The rearrangement uses TRBV10-1 and TRBJ2-4; D may match TRBD1 or TRBD2 (6 bases each). This CDR3 contains 15 residues. Germline loops: CDR1 WNHNN, CDR2 SYGVQD (reference sequence). V dropped 0 bases and J dropped 7 bases, with 13 bases sitting between them. CDR3 sequence reads: CASSESGRRGNIQYF. The CDR3 DNA reads TGCGCCAGCAGTGAGTCGGGGCGGAGGGGGAACATTCAGTACTTC.

CDR3 sequence (DNA): TGTGCCAGTAGTATAGGGTCCCCTACTAGCGGGGCTTCCTACGAGCAGTACTTC. Translating it yields CASSIGSPTSGASYEQYF. The V gene is TRBV19, the J gene TRBJ2-7; TRBD2 matches 10 bases. Per germline, CDR1 LNHDA and CDR2 SQIVND (reference sequence). This CDR3 is built from 18 residues. Trimming at V came to 1 base and at J to 1 base, leaving 10 bases not matched to a gene.

The V call is TRBV5-5, the J call TRBJ1-2, with 10 bases fitting TRBD1. Germline values: CDR1 SGHKS, CDR2 YYEKEE (reference sequence). The CDR3 is 13 residues long. Trimming cost V 6 bases and J 8 bases; bases outside gene matches: 7. The CDR3 DNA sequence: TGTGCCAGCACGACAGGGGGCTTTAGAGGCTACACCTTC. Translated: CASTTGGFRGYTF.

The gene calls are TRBV6-1 and TRBJ1-5, with D perhaps matching TRBD1 (5 bases). V was cut by 7 bases and J by 2 bases, with 12 bases left in between. The CDR3 runs 14 residues. Germline CDR1 MNHNS, CDR2 SASEGT. CDR3 protein: CASMGGGGNQPQHF. In DNA, the CDR3 is TGTGCCAGCATGGGGGGGGGTGGCAATCAGCCCCAGCATTTT.

This chain connects TRBV6-5 to TRBJ1-1, with 8 bases identical to TRBD1. V lost 7 bases to trimming and J lost 11 bases; unmatched junction nucleotides: 15. Per germline, CDR1 MNHEY and CDR2 SVGAGI. CDR3 length: 14 residues. CDR3 amino acids: CASMRPPGGKDAFF. For the CDR3, the DNA is TGTGCCAGCATGAGACCGCCAGGGGGCAAGGACGCTTTCTTT.

The chain links TRBV6-5 to TRBJ1-3; D gene ambiguous. The CDR3 has 13 amino acids. The germline V and J ends were trimmed by 7 bases and 4 bases, with 11 bases remaining between them. Germline values: CDR1 MNHEY, CDR2 SVGAGI. The CDR3 loop reads CASTKAGGNTIYF. The CDR3 bases are TGTGCCAGCACTAAGGCTGGCGGAAACACCATATATTTT.